This T cell receptor (beta chain) was recovered during a study of blood T cell repertoires in COVID-19. Trimming stripped 2 bases from V and 2 bases from J, with 13 bases between. This CDR3 spans 15 amino acids. Germline CDR1 MNHEY, CDR2 SVGAGI. Original processing notes: Estimated nucleated cell counts came from reference gene primer amplification. Libraries were prepared by immunoSEQ multiplex PCR; TCRdb keeps only in-frame clonotypes and omits some of them. For V, J and clone size, that table is used; D and trimming come from the DNA. Among about 98,000 clones listed, roughly nine tenths were seen once.

This TCR derives from a woman aged 45-65 years with COVID-19, enrolled during active disease. The chain recombines TRBV6-5 with TRBJ2-7; perhaps TRBD1 as D (6 bases). Sequences were obtained from peripheral blood. The CDR3 DNA reads as TGTGCCAGCAGTTACAACAGGGAATCGACCTACGAGCAGTACTTC. This sequence encodes CASSYNRESTYEQYF.